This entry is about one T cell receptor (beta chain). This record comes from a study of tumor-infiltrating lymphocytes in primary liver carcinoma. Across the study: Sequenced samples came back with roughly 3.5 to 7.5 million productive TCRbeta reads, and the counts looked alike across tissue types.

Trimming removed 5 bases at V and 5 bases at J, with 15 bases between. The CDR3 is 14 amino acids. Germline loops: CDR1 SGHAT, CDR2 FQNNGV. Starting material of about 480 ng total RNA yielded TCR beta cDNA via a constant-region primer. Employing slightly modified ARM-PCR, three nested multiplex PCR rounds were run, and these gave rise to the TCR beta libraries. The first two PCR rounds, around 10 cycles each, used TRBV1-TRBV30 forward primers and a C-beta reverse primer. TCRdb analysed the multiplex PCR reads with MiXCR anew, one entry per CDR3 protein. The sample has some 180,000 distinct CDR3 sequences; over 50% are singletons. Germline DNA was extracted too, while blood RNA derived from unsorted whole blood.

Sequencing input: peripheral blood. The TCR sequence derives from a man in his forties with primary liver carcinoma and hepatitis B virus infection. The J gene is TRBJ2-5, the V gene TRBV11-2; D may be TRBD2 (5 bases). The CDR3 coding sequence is TGTGCCAGCAGCCACCTTCGGGGATGGGAGACCCAGTACTTC. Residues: CASSHLRGWETQYF.